Listed below are T cell receptor beta chains from one sample, sequenced in a study of early T cells in non-severe SARS-CoV-2 infection. TCRdb re-called the 5' RACE reads through MiXCR, storing one row per CDR3 protein. The repertoire holds about 66,000 distinct CDR3 sequences, with roughly 10% as singletons. What was sequenced was whole blood. These receptors all stem from an adult who was a healthcare worker with PCR-confirmed SARS-CoV-2 infection or an uninfected control (not recorded which). Both conserved end residues are part of each CDR3. A D gene is named only where the DNA matches it firmly. Part of the rows lack a size; the others show once, few, many or a class for expanded clones.

clone size,J gene,V gene,D gene,CDR3 protein,CDR3 DNA
.,TRBJ2-1,TRBV20-1,.,CSAWTIRGDNEQFF,TGCAGTGCTTGGACTATTAGGGGCGACAATGAGCAGTTCTTC
.,TRBJ2-1,TRBV20-1,TRBD2,CSAREGRESYNEQFF,TGCAGTGCTAGGGAGGGGCGGGAGAGCTACAATGAGCAGTTCTTC
few,TRBJ2-7,TRBV11-2,.,CASSLAASYEQYF,TGTGCCAGCAGCTTAGCGGCATCCTACGAGCAGTACTTC
many,TRBJ2-7,TRBV19,TRBD1,CASSPRRQGYEQYF,TGTGCCAGTAGTCCCCGCCGACAGGGGTACGAGCAGTACTTC
.,TRBJ2-5,TRBV6-1,TRBD1,CASSEDRPDRGQETQYF,TGTGCCAGCAGTGAAGACCGGCCGGACAGGGGGCAAGAGACCCAGTACTTC
.,TRBJ2-3,TRBV6-5,TRBD2,CASRLAGGTDTQYF,TGTGCCAGCAGGTTAGCGGGAGGGACAGATACGCAGTATTTT
.,TRBJ2-2,TRBV20-1,TRBD2,CSAREGGLAGPGELFF,TGCAGTGCTAGAGAGGGGGGACTAGCGGGACCCGGGGAGCTGTTTTTT
few,TRBJ1-6,TRBV5-1,TRBD1,CASGTDNSPLHF,TGCGCCAGCGGGACAGATAATTCACCCCTCCACTTT
many,TRBJ2-1,TRBV29-1,.,CSAGDGNNEQFF,TGCAGCGCCGGGGATGGAAACAATGAGCAGTTCTTC
.,TRBJ2-1,TRBV12-3/TRBV12-4,TRBD2,CASSLVLAGDSFF,TGTGCCAGCAGTTTAGTCCTAGCGGGAGATTCGTTCTTC
many,TRBJ2-2,TRBV29-1,.,CSVERNANTGELFF,TGCAGCGTTGAGCGGAACGCGAACACCGGGGAGCTGTTTTTT
many,TRBJ1-2,TRBV12-3/TRBV12-4,TRBD1,CASTRPGQGEFYGYTF,TGTGCCAGCACCCGACCGGGACAGGGGGAGTTCTATGGCTACACCTTC
.,TRBJ2-2,TRBV7-8,.,CASSLFNRANTGELFF,TGTGCCAGCAGCTTATTCAACAGGGCGAACACCGGGGAGCTGTTTTTT
.,TRBJ2-7,TRBV3-1,.,CASSQDFPGQYEQYF,TGTGCCAGCAGCCAAGATTTCCCAGGGCAATACGAGCAGTACTTC
few,TRBJ2-3,TRBV5-6,.,CASSLGLITDTQYF,TGTGCCAGCAGCTTGGGACTTATAACAGATACGCAGTATTTT
few,TRBJ2-1,TRBV11-1,.,CASSLDVQGAYNEQFF,TGTGCCAGCAGCTTAGACGTGCAGGGCGCCTACAATGAGCAGTTCTTC
.,TRBJ2-2,TRBV19,TRBD1,CASSHRGTGELFF,TGTGCCAGTAGTCACAGGGGAACCGGGGAGCTGTTTTTT
many,TRBJ2-1,TRBV7-9,.,CASSPTSGLSYNEQFF,TGTGCCAGCAGTCCGACCAGCGGATTATCCTACAATGAGCAGTTCTTC
many,TRBJ2-1,TRBV6-5,.,CASRIGRYNEQFF,TGTGCCAGCAGGATCGGCCGGTACAATGAGCAGTTCTTC
.,TRBJ2-1,TRBV7-8,.,CASSLDRDGYNEQFF,TGTGCCAGCAGCTTAGACCGGGACGGCTACAATGAGCAGTTCTTC
few,TRBJ2-3,TRBV6-4,.,CASSDWKGAPNMRQYF,TGTGCCAGCAGTGATTGGAAAGGGGCCCCCAATATGAGGCAGTATTTT
.,TRBJ2-3,TRBV20-1,TRBD2,CSARTLAGMGTDTQYF,TGCAGTGCTAGAACCCTAGCGGGGATGGGCACAGATACGCAGTATTTT
many,TRBJ2-1,TRBV20-1,.,CSADHSLSYNEQFF,TGCAGTGCGGATCATAGCCTCTCCTACAATGAGCAGTTCTTC
few,TRBJ2-6,TRBV6-2/TRBV6-3,.,CASSYSSGANVLTF,TGTGCCAGCAGTTACTCGAGTGGGGCCAACGTCCTGACTTTC
few,TRBJ2-7,TRBV6-2/TRBV6-3,TRBD1,CASLFDRGAEQYF,TGTGCCAGCCTGTTCGACAGGGGTGCCGAGCAGTACTTC
many,TRBJ2-5,TRBV6-2/TRBV6-3,.,CASSYTAGLAIQETQYF,TGTGCCAGCAGTTACACTGCAGGGTTAGCGATCCAAGAGACCCAGTACTTC
many,TRBJ1-1,TRBV4-3,.,CASSQGAQGNTEAFF,TGCGCCAGCAGCCAAGGTGCGCAGGGAAACACTGAAGCTTTCTTT
.,TRBJ1-1,TRBV12-3/TRBV12-4,TRBD1,CASSNRGGGTEAFF,TGTGCCAGCAGCAACAGGGGTGGCGGCACTGAAGCTTTCTTT
few,TRBJ2-4,TRBV27,.,CASSFDGGSLAKNIQYF,TGTGCCAGCAGTTTTGACGGTGGGAGTCTAGCCAAAAACATTCAGTACTTC
many,TRBJ1-4,TRBV4-2,.,CASSQSGGGAEKLFF,TGTGCCAGCAGCCAGTCGGGAGGCGGGGCTGAAAAGCTGTTTTTT
many,TRBJ1-2,TRBV19,.,CASSLTESYGYTF,TGTGCCAGTAGTCTGACAGAGTCTTATGGCTACACCTTC
few,TRBJ1-6,TRBV20-1,.,CSAKPFDGNNSPLHF,TGCAGTGCTAAACCGTTCGACGGGAATAATTCACCCCTCCACTTT
few,TRBJ2-7,TRBV11-2,TRBD1,CASSPWGQSYEQYF,TGTGCCAGCAGCCCCTGGGGACAGTCCTACGAGCAGTACTTC
many,TRBJ1-2,TRBV7-2,TRBD1,CASSLAPDRGLGYTF,TGTGCCAGCAGCTTAGCCCCGGACAGGGGCTTAGGCTACACCTTC
few,TRBJ2-1,TRBV28,TRBD1,CASGNEGQGANYEQFF,TGTGCCAGCGGTAATGAGGGACAGGGGGCGAACTATGAGCAGTTCTTC
few,TRBJ1-1,TRBV13,.,CASRPGGNTEAFF,TGTGCCAGCCGCCCGGGGGGTAACACTGAAGCTTTCTTT
few,TRBJ2-4,TRBV29-1,.,CSVDREGQQYF,TGCAGCGTTGATCGGGAGGGACAGCAGTACTTC
many,TRBJ1-5,TRBV27,.,CASSFKFIAGQPQHF,TGTGCCAGCAGTTTCAAGTTTATAGCAGGTCAGCCCCAGCATTTT
many,TRBJ2-3,TRBV7-9,.,CASSILRGDADTQYF,TGTGCCAGCAGCATTCTTAGAGGTGACGCAGATACGCAGTATTTT
few,TRBJ2-5,TRBV5-4,.,CASIRGGAGGAAQETQYF,TGTGCCAGCATCCGCGGAGGGGCAGGCGGGGCGGCTCAAGAGACCCAGTACTTC
many,TRBJ2-3,TRBV7-9,.,CATQITGIRTDTQYF,TGTGCCACACAAATAACCGGGATCCGAACAGATACGCAGTATTTT
.,TRBJ1-1,TRBV5-5,TRBD1,CASSWGQLNTEAFF,TGTGCCAGCAGCTGGGGACAGTTGAACACTGAAGCTTTCTTT